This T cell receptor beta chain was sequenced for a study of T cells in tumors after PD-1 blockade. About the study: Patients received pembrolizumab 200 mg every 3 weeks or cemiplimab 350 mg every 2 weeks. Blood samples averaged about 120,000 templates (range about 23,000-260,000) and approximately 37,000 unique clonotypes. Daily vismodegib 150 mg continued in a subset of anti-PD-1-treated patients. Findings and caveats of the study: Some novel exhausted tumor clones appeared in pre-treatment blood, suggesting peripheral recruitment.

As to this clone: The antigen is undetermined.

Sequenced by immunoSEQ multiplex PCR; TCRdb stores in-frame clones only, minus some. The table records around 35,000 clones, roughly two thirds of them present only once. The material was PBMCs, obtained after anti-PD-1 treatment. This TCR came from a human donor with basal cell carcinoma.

The CDR3 DNA follows: TGTGCCTGGAGTGTATCCCTGCTAGGGCCGGGAAACATTCAGTACTTC. It encodes CAWSVSLLGPGNIQYF. This sequence joins TRBV30 and TRBJ2-4; D not resolved. CDR1 and CDR2 (germline): GTSNPN, SVGIG (reference sequence). V was cut by 0 bases and J by 6 bases, with 18 bases left in between. The CDR3 covers 16 residues.